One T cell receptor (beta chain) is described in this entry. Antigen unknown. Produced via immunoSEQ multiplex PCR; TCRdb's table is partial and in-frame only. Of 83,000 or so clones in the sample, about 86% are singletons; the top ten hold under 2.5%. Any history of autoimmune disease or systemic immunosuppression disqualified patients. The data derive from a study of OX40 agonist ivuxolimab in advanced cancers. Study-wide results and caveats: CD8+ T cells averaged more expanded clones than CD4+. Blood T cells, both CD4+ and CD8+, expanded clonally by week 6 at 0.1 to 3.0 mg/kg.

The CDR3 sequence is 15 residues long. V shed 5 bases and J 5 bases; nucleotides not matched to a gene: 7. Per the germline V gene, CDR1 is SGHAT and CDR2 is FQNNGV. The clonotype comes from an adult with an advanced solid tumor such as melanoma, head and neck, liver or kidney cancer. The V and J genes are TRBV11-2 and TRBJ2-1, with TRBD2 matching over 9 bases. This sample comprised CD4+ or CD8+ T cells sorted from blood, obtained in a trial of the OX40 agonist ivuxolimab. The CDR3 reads CASSPLAGNNNEQFF. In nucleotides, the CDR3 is TGTGCCAGCAGCCCCCTAGCGGGGAACAACAATGAGCAGTTCTTC.